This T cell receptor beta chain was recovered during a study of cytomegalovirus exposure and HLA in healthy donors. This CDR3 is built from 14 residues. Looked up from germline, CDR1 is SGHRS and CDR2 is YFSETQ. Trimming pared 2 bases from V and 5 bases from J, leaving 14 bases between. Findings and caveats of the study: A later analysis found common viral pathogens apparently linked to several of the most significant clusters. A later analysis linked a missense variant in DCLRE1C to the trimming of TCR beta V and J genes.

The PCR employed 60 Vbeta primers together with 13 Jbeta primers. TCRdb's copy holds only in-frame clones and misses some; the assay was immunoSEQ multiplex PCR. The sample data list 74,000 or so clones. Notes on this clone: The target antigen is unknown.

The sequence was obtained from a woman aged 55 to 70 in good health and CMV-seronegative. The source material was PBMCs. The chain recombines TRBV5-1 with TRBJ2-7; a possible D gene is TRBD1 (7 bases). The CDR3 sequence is CASSFRQGGNEQYF. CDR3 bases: TGCGCCAGCAGCTTTCGGCAGGGGGGAAACGAGCAGTACTTC.